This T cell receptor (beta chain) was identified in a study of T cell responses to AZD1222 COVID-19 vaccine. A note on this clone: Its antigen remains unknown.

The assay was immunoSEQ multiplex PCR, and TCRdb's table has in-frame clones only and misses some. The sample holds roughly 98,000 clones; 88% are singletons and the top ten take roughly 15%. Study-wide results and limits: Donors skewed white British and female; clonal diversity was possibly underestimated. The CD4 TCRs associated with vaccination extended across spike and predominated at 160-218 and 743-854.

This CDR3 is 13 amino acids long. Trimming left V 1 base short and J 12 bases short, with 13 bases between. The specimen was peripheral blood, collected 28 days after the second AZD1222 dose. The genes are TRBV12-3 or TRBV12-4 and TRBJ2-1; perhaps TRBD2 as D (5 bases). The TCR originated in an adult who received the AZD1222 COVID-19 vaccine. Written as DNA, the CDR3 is TGTGCCAGCAGTTTAGTTGGGCTCGAGGGGCAGTTCTTC. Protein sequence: CASSLVGLEGQFF.